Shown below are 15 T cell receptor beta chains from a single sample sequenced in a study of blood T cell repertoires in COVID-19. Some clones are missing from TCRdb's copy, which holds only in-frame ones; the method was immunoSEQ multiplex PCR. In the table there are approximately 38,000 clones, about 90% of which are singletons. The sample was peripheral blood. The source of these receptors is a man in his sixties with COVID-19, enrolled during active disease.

CDR3 nucleotide sequence: TGTGCCAGCAGTTCGCGGGACAGAGGGTTTTATGGCTACACCTTC. Its translation: CASSSRDRGFYGYTF. The chain is built from TRBV28 and TRBJ1-2; TRBD1 matches 7 bases. The CDR3 is 15 residues long. CDR1 is MDHEN, CDR2 SYDVKM, per germline. The J segment lost 5 bases and the V segment lost 4 bases, leaving 10 bases of the junction unmatched.

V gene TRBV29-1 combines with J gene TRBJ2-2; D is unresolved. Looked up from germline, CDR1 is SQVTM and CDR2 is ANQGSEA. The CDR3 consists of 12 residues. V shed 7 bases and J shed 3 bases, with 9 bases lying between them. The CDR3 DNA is TGCAGCGCTTTCCTACACACCGGGGAGCTGTTTTTT. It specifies CSAFLHTGELFF.

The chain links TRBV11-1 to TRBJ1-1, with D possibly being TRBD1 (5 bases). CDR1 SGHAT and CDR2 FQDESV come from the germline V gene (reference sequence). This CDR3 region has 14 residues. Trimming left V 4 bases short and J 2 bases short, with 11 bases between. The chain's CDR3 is CASSWGGTNTEAFF. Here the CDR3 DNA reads TGTGCCAGCAGCTGGGGGGGGACTAACACTGAAGCTTTCTTT.

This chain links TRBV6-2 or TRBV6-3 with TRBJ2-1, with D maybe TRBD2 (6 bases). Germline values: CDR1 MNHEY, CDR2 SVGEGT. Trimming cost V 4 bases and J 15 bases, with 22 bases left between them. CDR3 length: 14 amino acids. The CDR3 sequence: CASSSRVTGESGFF. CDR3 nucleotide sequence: TGTGCCAGCAGTTCCAGGGTGACGGGAGAATCTGGGTTCTTC.

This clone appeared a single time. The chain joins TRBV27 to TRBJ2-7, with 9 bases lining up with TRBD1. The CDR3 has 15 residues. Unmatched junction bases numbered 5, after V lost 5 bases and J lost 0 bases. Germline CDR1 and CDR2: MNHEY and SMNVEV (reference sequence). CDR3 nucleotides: TGTGCCAGCAGTCCCCCGGGACAGGGCTCCTACGAGCAGTACTTC. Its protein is CASSPPGQGSYEQYF.

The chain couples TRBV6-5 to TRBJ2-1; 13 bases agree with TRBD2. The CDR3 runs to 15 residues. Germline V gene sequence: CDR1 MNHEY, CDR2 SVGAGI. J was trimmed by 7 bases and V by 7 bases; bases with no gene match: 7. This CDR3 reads CASNLGLAGENEQFF. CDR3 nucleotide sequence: TGTGCCAGCAACCTCGGACTAGCGGGAGAGAATGAGCAGTTCTTC.

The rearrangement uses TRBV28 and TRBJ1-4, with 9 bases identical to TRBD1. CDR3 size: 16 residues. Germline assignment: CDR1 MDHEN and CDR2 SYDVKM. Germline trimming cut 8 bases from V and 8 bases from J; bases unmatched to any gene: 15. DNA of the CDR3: TGTGCCAGCCCGTCCCGGGACAGGGTTGGGTGGGAAAAACTGTTTTTT. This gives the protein CASPSRDRVGWEKLFF.

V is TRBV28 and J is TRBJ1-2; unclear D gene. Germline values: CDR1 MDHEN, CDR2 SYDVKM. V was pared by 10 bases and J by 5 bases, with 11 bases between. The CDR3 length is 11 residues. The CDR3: CATTAVYGYTF. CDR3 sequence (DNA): TGTGCCACCACGGCGGTATATGGCTACACCTTC.

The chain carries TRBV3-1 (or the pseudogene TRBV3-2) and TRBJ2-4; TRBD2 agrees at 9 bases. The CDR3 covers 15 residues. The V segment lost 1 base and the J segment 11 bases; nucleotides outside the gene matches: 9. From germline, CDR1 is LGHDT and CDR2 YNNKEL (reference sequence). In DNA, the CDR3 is TGTGCCAGCAGCCAAGGGCCTCTAGCGGGATATTTTCAGTACTTC. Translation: CASSQGPLAGYFQYF.

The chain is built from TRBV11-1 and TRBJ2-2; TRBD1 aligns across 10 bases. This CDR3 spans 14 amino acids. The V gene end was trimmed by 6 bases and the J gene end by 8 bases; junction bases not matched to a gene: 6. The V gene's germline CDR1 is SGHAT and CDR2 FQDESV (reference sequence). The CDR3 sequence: CASSPDRGPGELFF. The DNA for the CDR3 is TGTGCCAGCAGTCCAGACAGGGGGCCTGGGGAGCTGTTTTTT. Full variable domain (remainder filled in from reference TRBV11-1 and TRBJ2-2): EAEVAQSPRYKITEKSQAVAFWCDPISGHATLYWYRQILGQGPELLVQFQDESVVDDSQLPKDRFSAERLKGVDSTLKIQPAELGDSAMYLCASSPDRGPGELFFGEGSRLTVL.

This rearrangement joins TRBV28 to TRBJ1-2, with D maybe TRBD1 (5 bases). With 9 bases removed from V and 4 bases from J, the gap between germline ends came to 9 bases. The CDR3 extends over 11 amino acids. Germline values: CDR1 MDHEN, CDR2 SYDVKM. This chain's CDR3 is CASYGGYGYTF. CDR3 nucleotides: TGTGCCAGTTACGGGGGCTATGGCTACACCTTC.

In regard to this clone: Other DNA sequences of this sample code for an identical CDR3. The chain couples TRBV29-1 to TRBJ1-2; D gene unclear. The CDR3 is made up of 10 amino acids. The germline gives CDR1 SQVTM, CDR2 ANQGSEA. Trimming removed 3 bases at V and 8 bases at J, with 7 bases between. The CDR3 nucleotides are TGCAGCGTTGAGACGGGGGGCTACACCTTC. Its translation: CSVETGGYTF.

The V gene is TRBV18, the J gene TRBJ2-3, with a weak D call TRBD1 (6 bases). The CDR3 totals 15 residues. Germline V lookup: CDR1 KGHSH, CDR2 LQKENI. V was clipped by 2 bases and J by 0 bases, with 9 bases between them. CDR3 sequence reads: CASSPLDRSTDTQYF. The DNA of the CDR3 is TGTGCCAGCTCACCATTGGACAGAAGCACAGATACGCAGTATTTT.

The CDR3 here is CASSDRDRSTGELFF. In DNA form, the CDR3 reads TGTGCCAGCAGCGACCGGGACAGGTCGACCGGGGAGCTGTTTTTT. The chain employs TRBV11-2 and TRBJ2-2, with 8 bases identical to TRBD1. J was trimmed by 5 bases and V by 5 bases; bases with no gene match: 7. This CDR3 spans 15 amino acids. Germline-derived CDR1 and CDR2 are SGHAT and FQNNGV.

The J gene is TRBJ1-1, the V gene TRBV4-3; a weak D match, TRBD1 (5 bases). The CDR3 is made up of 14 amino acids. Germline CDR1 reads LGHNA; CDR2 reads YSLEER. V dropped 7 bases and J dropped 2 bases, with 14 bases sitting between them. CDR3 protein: CASTRTPTNTEAFF. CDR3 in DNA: TGCGCCAGCACTAGGACACCGACCAACACTGAAGCTTTCTTT.